This T cell receptor (beta chain) is from a study of T cells in Graves' hyperthyroidism and ophthalmopathy (dated by TCRdb to between 2019 and 2020). At the level of the whole study: Peripheral blood was sampled at the time of initial diagnosis, prior to any treatment. According to the paper, TCR Vbeta CDR3 sequencing was carried out on over 130 peripheral blood samples, which came from approximately 43 ophthalmopathy, 75 or so hyperthyroidism and approximately 17 progressor patients. The roughly 94 discovery patients were randomly split 7:3 into training and test sets. Following sampling, methimazole starting at 30 mg daily was given to hyperthyroidism patients, and high-dose intravenous methylprednisolone was given to ophthalmopathy patients. To identify distinguishing TCR V-J signatures, a discovery cohort of some 100 patients was used, comprising roughly 45 with Graves' ophthalmopathy and approximately 57 with stable Graves' hyperthyroidism. Thyroid tissue and blood T-cell repertoires from over 5 Graves' hyperthyroidism patients were also compared in the study. Prospective prediction of ophthalmopathy was tested in an independent validation cohort of 18 hyperthyroidism patients and around 16 patients who later progressed to ophthalmopathy.

Stable Graves' hyperthyroidism was defined as the absence of progression to ophthalmopathy over 18 months of follow-up. The hyperthyroidism patients were between 18 and 65 years old and newly diagnosed, with a disease duration of less than 2 months. Exclusion was applied to patients with uncontrolled infections, other autoimmune diseases, pregnancy or lactation. Clinical symptoms, serum thyroxine and TRAb, thyroid ultrasound, and orbital computed tomography formed the basis for the diagnoses. Ficoll-Paque density gradient centrifugation was used to isolate PBMCs from about 9 ml of fresh peripheral blood. Total RNA was extracted using Trizol reagent, and RNA quality was assessed on an Agilent 2100 Bioanalyzer. TCR beta CDR3 regions were amplified from RNA transcripts. The TCR CDR3 was subjected to a first round of RT-PCR using the HTBI primer set and the Qiagen OneStep RT-PCR kit. A second multiplex PCR round built the libraries, followed by size selection and purification. Paired-end sequencing of the libraries was performed with 100 bp reads on an Illumina HiSeq2000. Per the source publication's procedure: Raw data were processed with SOAPnuke, discarding reads with adapters, uncalled bases, mean Phred below 15, or no exact constant-primer or identifier match. High-quality paired reads were merged with COPE v1.2.5, and unique nucleotide sequences were defined as clonotypes. MiTCR v1.1 was used to align the clonotypes against IMGT TRBV, TRBD and TRBJ reference segments. Analysis was restricted to V-J combinations with a frequency above 0.0001, which covered over 98% of repertoires. A TCS score was defined as the ratio between F50 (clonal expansion) and ExV (chaos), using BLOSUM62-based TCRdist between CDR3 peptides within each V-J. Welch's t-statistics and random forest reduced roughly 500 V-J features to about 13, which were used in a naive Bayes classifier (R e1071). TCRdb reanalyzed the raw reads on its own, using fastp at Q25 for trimming and MiXCR for clone calling, and kept in-frame beta chains. When rows share a CDR3 protein, they turn into one entry using the most common DNA and genes. None of the V and J calls come from the authors' own analysis; TCRdb made them. This sample comprises 340,000 or so distinct CDR3 sequences, around a sixth of them detected only once. The ten most abundant clones make up under 55% of the sample.

What the work shows at the level of the full study, not this receptor alone: In cross-validation, a model built on a 13 V-J signature told ophthalmopathy apart from stable hyperthyroidism with over 85% sensitivity and approximately 81% specificity, and in testing the same model reached 80%/75%. Sample size was not statistically predetermined, and investigators were not blinded to group allocation. In validation, the model predicted progression to ophthalmopathy with approximately 69% sensitivity and roughly 72% specificity, a median of 6.5 months before onset. Most expanded thyroid clonotypes (frequency above 0.001) were also detected in blood, suggesting blood repertoires may reflect thyroid immune responses.

At least ten counts were recorded for this clonotype. The antigen this receptor binds is unknown. No much larger clonotype is one base removed from it; base qualities were not supplied. Inclusive of the bounding cysteine and phenylalanine, the CDR3 is 11 residues long. The kept DNA is CDR3 alone, 33 bases in frame from the first base. Cut back by 6 bases and 4 bases, the V and J ends lie 7 bases apart. Sequences MDHEN (CDR1) and SYDVKM (CDR2) are obtained from the germline V gene. The sequenced sample consisted of blood. The origin of this receptor is a woman aged 45-60 years with Graves' hyperthyroidism. This sequence uses TRBV28 and TRBJ2-7, with an unclear D gene assignment. CDR3 sequence: CASRGPYEQYF. The nucleotides are TGTGCCAGCAGGGGCCCTTACGAGCAGTACTTC.